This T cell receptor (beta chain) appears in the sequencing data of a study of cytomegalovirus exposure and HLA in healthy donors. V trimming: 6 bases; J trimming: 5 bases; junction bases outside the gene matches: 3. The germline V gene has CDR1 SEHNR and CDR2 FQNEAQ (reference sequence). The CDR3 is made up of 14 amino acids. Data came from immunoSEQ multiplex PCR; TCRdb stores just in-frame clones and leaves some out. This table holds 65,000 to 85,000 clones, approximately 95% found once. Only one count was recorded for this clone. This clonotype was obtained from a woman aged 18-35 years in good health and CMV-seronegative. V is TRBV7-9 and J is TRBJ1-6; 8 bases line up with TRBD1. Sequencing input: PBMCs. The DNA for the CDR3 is TGTGCCAGCAGTCCACAGGGGGATAATTCACCCCTCCACTTT. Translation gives CASSPQGDNSPLHF. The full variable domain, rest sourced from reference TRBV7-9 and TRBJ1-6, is DTGVSQNPRHKITKRGQNVTFRCDPISEHNRLYWYRQTLGQGPEFLTYFQNEAQLEKSRLLSDRFSAERPKGSFSTLEIQRTEQGDSAMYLCASSPQGDNSPLHFGNGTRLTVT.